One sample yielded the 19 T cell receptor beta chains listed below, sequenced in a study of T-cell reconstitution after alpha-beta-depleted transplantation in children. Unique molecular identifiers were used in preparing the TCRbeta library. TCRdb redid the calling of the PCR reads with MiXCR, one entry per CDR3 protein. This sample has hundreds of thousands of distinct CDR3 sequences; approximately 22% occur once, and the top ten carry about 14%. The material was PBMCs, mostly from graft donor cells, obtained 360 days after TCRalphabeta/CD19-depleted stem cell transplant. These receptors were obtained from a boy under two years old who had a stem cell transplant for acute myeloid leukemia, so the T cells may come from the graft donor.

The DNA of the CDR3 is TGCGCCAGCAGACGACACAGGGACACCGGGGAGCTGTTTTTT. Protein: CASRRHRDTGELFF. The chain uses TRBV4-1 and TRBJ2-2, with D perhaps matching TRBD1 (6 bases). V lost 6 bases to trimming and J lost 3 bases, with 11 bases between them. Germline loops: CDR1 MGHRA, CDR2 YSYEKL. The CDR3 covers 14 residues.

For this clonotype: This may come from a read error, since a much larger clone is one base off. This chain connects TRBV7-9 to TRBJ2-7; 7 bases are a match to TRBD1. The CDR3 contains 13 residues. Germline assignment: CDR1 SEHNR and CDR2 FQNEAQ (reference sequence). This chain's CDR3 is CTSRGTPGWEQYF. CDR3 sequence (DNA): TGTACCAGCAGGGGGACGCCCGGATGGGAGCAGTACTTC.

This clonotype was found a few times. The V and J genes are TRBV6-5 and TRBJ2-4; 7 bases match TRBD1. This CDR3 is 16 amino acids long. Losses at the gene ends were 2 bases for V and 5 bases for J; bases not matched to a gene: 9. Per germline, CDR1 MNHEY and CDR2 SVGAGI. The CDR3 sequence is CASSYTDRDRENIQYF. The CDR3 nucleotides are TGTGCCAGCAGTTACACCGATAGGGACAGAGAAAACATTCAGTACTTC.

This clonotype has more than one count but fewer than ten. The genes are TRBV6-6 and TRBJ2-4, with a possible D match to TRBD2 (5 bases). The V gene lost 5 bases and the J gene lost 7 bases, with 12 bases spanning the gap. The germline V gene encodes CDR1 MNHNY and CDR2 SVGAGI (reference sequence). This CDR3 comprises 13 residues. The chain's CDR3 is CASSPGLENIQYF. The CDR3 DNA reads as TGTGCCAGCAGTCCCGGACTGGAGAACATTCAGTACTTC.

This clonotype was picked up a small number of times. The rearrangement joins TRBV15 to TRBJ2-3, with 7 bases aligning to TRBD2. Germline trimming cut 1 base from V and 3 bases from J; bases unmatched to any gene: 4. The CDR3 contains 15 residues. CDR1 LNHNV and CDR2 YYDKDF come from the germline V gene (reference sequence). CDR3 region: CATSRGKLATDTQYF. The DNA for the CDR3 is TGTGCCACCAGCAGAGGAAAACTAGCGACAGATACGCAGTATTTT.

This chain joins TRBV9 and TRBJ1-5, with D hard to call. Germline V gives CDR1 SGDLS, CDR2 YYNGEE. V was clipped by 3 bases and J by 5 bases, with 15 bases between them. CDR3 size: 15 residues. This chain's CDR3 is CASSAGLGSHQPQHF. The CDR3 DNA is TGTGCCAGCAGCGCCGGGTTGGGCAGTCATCAGCCCCAGCATTTT. The variable domain in full, completed from reference TRBV9 and TRBJ1-5, reads DSGVTQTPKHLITATGQRVTLRCSPRSGDLSVYWYQQSLDQGLQFLIQYYNGEERAKGNILERFSAQQFPDLHSELNLSSLELGDSALYFCASSAGLGSHQPQHFGDGTRLSIL.

This clonotype was picked up a small number of times. The chain employs TRBV6-1 and TRBJ2-1, with 11 positions matching TRBD2. J gave up 6 bases and V 7 bases, and 11 bases lay outside the gene matches. CDR3 size: 16 residues. Germline V gives CDR1 MNHNS, CDR2 SASEGT. In DNA form, the CDR3 reads TGTGCCAGCACACTAGCGGGGGCCCGAAGAATCAATGAGCAGTTCTTC. Residues: CASTLAGARRINEQFF.

V and J are TRBV6-1 and TRBJ2-6; TRBD2 is a possible D gene (5 bases). Germline CDR1 and CDR2: MNHNS and SASEGT. Deletions cut 8 bases from V and 5 bases from J, with 19 bases between. This CDR3 has 16 residues. CDR3 DNA: TGTGCCAGCGCCTCGGGATACCTCTCGTGGGCCAACGTCCTGACTTTC. Protein sequence: CASASGYLSWANVLTF.

This clonotype appeared once. The rearrangement links TRBV7-2 to TRBJ2-3; no firm D call. The CDR3 totals 16 residues. V dropped 3 bases and J dropped 2 bases, with 15 bases sitting between them. The germline V gene encodes CDR1 SGHTA and CDR2 FQGNSA. The CDR3 coding sequence is TGTGCCAGCAGCTTCCCTTTTAGGTCCGACACAGATACGCAGTATTTT. Amino acids: CASSFPFRSDTDTQYF.

A few counts support this clonotype. This sequence joins TRBV20-1 and TRBJ2-5; D gene uncertain. Trimming stripped 5 bases from V and 0 bases from J, with 19 bases between. There are 16 residues in the CDR3. Germline V lookup: CDR1 DFQATT, CDR2 SNEGSKA (reference sequence). CDR3 bases: TGCAGTGCTCCGAACCTCCGAGCCCCAAACCAAGAGACCCAGTACTTC. Amino acid sequence: CSAPNLRAPNQETQYF.

This clonotype was seen a handful of times. V and J are TRBV7-9 and TRBJ2-6; unclear D gene. Trimming took off 11 bases at V and 1 base at J, with 12 bases between the two ends. The CDR3 is made up of 14 amino acids. Germline loops: CDR1 SEHNR, CDR2 FQNEAQ (reference sequence). For the CDR3, the DNA is TGTGCCTACGAGAAGAATTCTGGGGCCAACGTCCTGACTTTC. It is translated as CAYEKNSGANVLTF.

Only a few counts were recorded for this clonotype. The chain links TRBV20-1 to TRBJ1-1; D call uncertain. CDR3 length: 15 residues. Germline-derived CDR1 and CDR2 are DFQATT and SNEGSKA (reference sequence). V was clipped by 1 base and J by 0 bases, with 12 bases between them. This chain's CDR3 is CSARAHGDMNTEAFF. CDR3 in DNA: TGCAGTGCTAGAGCCCATGGGGATATGAACACTGAAGCTTTCTTT.

V gene TRBV12-3 or TRBV12-4 combines with J gene TRBJ2-2; D unresolved. This CDR3 is built from 16 residues. Trimming cost V 3 bases and J 4 bases, with 15 bases left between them. CDR3 DNA: TGTGCCAGCAGTTTCAGGTACGGCTCCAGCACCGGGGAGCTGTTTTTT. Its translation is CASSFRYGSSTGELFF.

As to this clonotype: Just one base apart from a much larger clone, this may be a read error. This sequence joins TRBV15 and TRBJ2-4; 8 nucleotides agree with TRBD2. The CDR3 totals 17 residues. Germline V lookup: CDR1 LNHNV, CDR2 YYDKDF (reference sequence). The CDR3, as DNA: TGTGCCACCAGCGGAGATCGGGAGGGCTGGACCAAAAACATTCAGTACTTC. It encodes CATSGDREGWTKNIQYF. The full variable domain, completed using reference TRBV15 and TRBJ2-4, is DAMVIQNPRYQVTQFGKPVTLSCSQTLNHNVMYWYQQKSSQAPKLLFHYYDKDFNNEADTPDNFQSRRPNTSFCFLDIRSPGLGDTAMYLCATSGDREGWTKNIQYFGAGTRLSVL.

The rearrangement uses TRBV27 and TRBJ1-1; D unclear. The CDR3 runs 11 residues. The V gene's germline CDR1 is MNHEY and CDR2 SMNVEV (reference sequence). Between the trimmed V and J ends, which lost 10 bases and 1 base, there was a span of 7 bases. In DNA form, the CDR3 reads TGTGCCACGATCACGAACACTGAAGCTTTCTTT. Residues: CATITNTEAFF.

This clonotype occurred a few times. The genes are TRBV7-3 and TRBJ2-6; D assignment may be TRBD1 or TRBD2 (5 bases each). The CDR3 has 19 residues. V was shortened by 5 bases and J by 2 bases, with 22 bases between the two germline ends. Germline CDR1 SGHTA, CDR2 FQGTGA. CDR3 residues: CASSASGPGQMAGANVLTF. In DNA, the CDR3 is TGTGCCAGCAGCGCCAGCGGTCCAGGACAAATGGCTGGGGCCAACGTCCTGACTTTC.

This clonotype was recorded a few times. This rearrangement joins TRBV6-5 to TRBJ2-2, with 9 bases that match TRBD2. Germline CDR1 and CDR2: MNHEY and SVGAGI. The CDR3 extends over 18 amino acids. V lost 0 bases, J lost 4 bases, and 9 bases stayed unmatched. The DNA for the CDR3 is TGTGCCAGCAGTTACTCCCCTGTGGGACTAGCAAGCACCGGGGAGCTGTTTTTT. Protein: CASSYSPVGLASTGELFF.

This clonotype came up a few times. V and J are TRBV7-9 and TRBJ2-4; no firm D call. Trimming cost V 1 base and J 8 bases, with 12 bases left between them. The germline gives CDR1 SEHNR, CDR2 FQNEAQ (reference sequence). CDR3 length equals 14 residues. CDR3 coding DNA: TGTGCCAGCAGCTTAGAGGGCCACGCGCACATTCAGTACTTC. The encoded protein is CASSLEGHAHIQYF.

The rearrangement uses TRBV3-1 and TRBJ2-2; D unclear. Germline CDR1 is LGHDT and CDR2 is YNNKEL (reference sequence). CDR3 length equals 16 residues. V gave up 0 bases and J gave up 8 bases, with 16 bases separating them. The chain's CDR3 is CASSQEMGVTPGELFF. The CDR3 bases are TGTGCCAGCAGCCAAGAAATGGGCGTAACACCGGGGGAGCTGTTTTTT.